This TCR beta chain was recovered during a study of Graves' ophthalmopathy and Graves' hyperthyroidism. Trimming stripped 5 bases from V and 0 bases from J, with 11 bases between. The CDR3 runs to 13 residues. Germline V gene sequence: CDR1 DFQATT, CDR2 SNEGSKA (reference sequence). As the template, RNA transcripts were used to amplify TCR beta CDR3 regions. The first round was an RT-PCR with HTBI primers, and the second round was a multiplex PCR. In TCRdb, the multiplex PCR reads were re-called with MiXCR into one record per CDR3 protein. The sample has approximately 700,000 distinct CDR3 sequences; around 40% are singletons. Active ophthalmopathy (CAS at least 3, NOSPECS at least 4), lasting under 3 months.

Material for sequencing was peripheral blood. The chain has TRBV20-1 and TRBJ2-7; D unclear. The clonotype comes from an adult man with Graves' ophthalmopathy. CDR3 DNA: TGCAGTGCTGTCGGGCCTTACTCCTACGAGCAGTACTTC. It codes for CSAVGPYSYEQYF.